The T cell receptor (beta chain) under discussion was sequenced for a study of blood T cell repertoires in COVID-19. About the research overall: Acute and convalescent COVID-19 samples came from the United States, Italy and Spain. T cells, B-cell-depleted T cells, or PBMCs provided the cDNA or gDNA that served as material.

In the original workflow: Reference gene primers were amplified, and this amplification served to estimate nucleated cell counts. Profiled with immunoSEQ multiplex PCR; TCRdb holds only in-frame clones, not every one. D and trimming come from the DNA, and the V and J calls and clone size come from that table. The table shows a few hundred thousand clones, with more than 80% occurring only once. The germline gives CDR1 SGHTA, CDR2 FQGTGA. This CDR3 region has 16 residues. V was pared by 1 base and J by 8 bases, with 12 bases of the junction left unmatched. The TCR sequence derives from a woman between 25 and 40 years old with active or convalescent COVID-19. The material sequenced was peripheral blood. The chain links TRBV7-3 to TRBJ1-2; TRBD1 aligns across 8 bases. The CDR3: CASSLSHRTGSRGYTF. The CDR3 DNA follows: TGTGCCAGCAGCTTAAGTCACCGGACAGGGTCTCGGGGCTACACCTTC.